Listed here are 5 T cell receptor beta chains from one sample, sequenced in a study of regulatory T cells in long-lasting Graves disease. Noted time point: newly diagnosed GD, antithyroid drugs for less than 3 months. Construction of the TCR library relied on RNA isolated from PBMCs. Assembly of TCR beta libraries relied on iRepertoire HTBI primers together with Arm-PCR of CDR3 regions. TCRdb re-derived calls from the multiplex PCR reads in MiXCR, one entry per CDR3 protein. Of 580,000 or so distinct CDR3 sequences listed, roughly a sixth are singletons. This sample was also put to use in a study of T cells in Graves' hyperthyroidism and ophthalmopathy.

Sequenced material: peripheral blood mononuclear cells (PBMCs), taken at new diagnosis, from a patient treated with antithyroid drugs. The receptors originated from a man between 18 and 35 years old with Graves disease.

This clonotype appeared many times. The chain uses TRBV24-1 and TRBJ2-1; D is undetermined. Germline-derived CDR1 and CDR2 are KGHDR and SFDVKD. Trimming shortened V by 3 bases and J by 9 bases, and 8 bases separated the two germline ends. This CDR3 has 12 residues. The CDR3 DNA is TGTGCCACCAGTGATCCCGTGGGTGAGCAGTTCTTC. It yields the protein CATSDPVGEQFF.

This sequence joins TRBV6-1 and TRBJ1-1, with 8 bases matching TRBD1. Germline V gives CDR1 MNHNS, CDR2 SASEGT. V lost 7 bases, J lost 0 bases, and 4 bases stayed unmatched. The CDR3 length is 14 residues. CDR3 DNA: TGTGCCAGCACCTCGACAGGGGTGAACACTGAAGCTTTCTTT. This codes for CASTSTGVNTEAFF.

This chain connects TRBV20-1 to TRBJ1-2; the D gene is possibly TRBD1 (6 bases). Germline V CDR1 and CDR2: DFQATT, SNEGSKA (reference sequence). There are 15 residues in the CDR3. Trimming shortened V by 5 bases and J by 5 bases, and 21 bases separated the two germline ends. The CDR3 here is CSAWATGPVTYGYTF. In nucleotides, the CDR3 is TGCAGTGCTTGGGCCACAGGGCCCGTAACTTATGGCTACACCTTC.

In this sample, this clonotype turned up a few times. CDR3 in amino acids: CASSLEPGLAGYEQFF. CDR3 sequence (DNA): TGTGCCAGCAGCTTAGAACCCGGACTAGCAGGATATGAGCAGTTCTTC. The J gene is TRBJ2-1, the V gene TRBV7-9; TRBD2 aligns across 8 bases. Trimming took 1 base from V and 8 from J; bases not matched to a gene: 10. The germline V gene encodes CDR1 SEHNR and CDR2 FQNEAQ (reference sequence). The CDR3 length is 16 residues.

In this sample, this clonotype turned up once. The chain carries TRBV18 and TRBJ1-2; 9 bases line up with TRBD1. V was clipped by 3 bases and J by 6 bases; unmatched bases: 11. The CDR3 is 16 amino acids. Germline values: CDR1 KGHSH, CDR2 LQKENI. This CDR3 is CASSPIGTGGPDGYTF. For the CDR3, the DNA is TGTGCCAGCTCACCGATTGGAACAGGGGGCCCAGATGGCTACACCTTC.